These T cell receptor beta chains were read from a single sample in a study of OX40 agonist ivuxolimab in advanced cancers. Assay used: immunoSEQ multiplex PCR; TCRdb lists only in-frame clones, some missing. This table has tens of thousands of clones, 82% appearing once. The source was CD4+ or CD8+ T cells sorted from blood, collected in a trial of the OX40 agonist ivuxolimab. The receptor source for this set is an adult with an advanced solid tumor such as melanoma, head and neck, liver or kidney cancer. CDR3s include the opening cysteine and the closing phenylalanine or tryptophan. D genes are given only for firm matches. Part of the rows lack a size; the others show once, few, many or a class for expanded clones.

TRBV9	TRBJ1-3	NA	NA	TGTGCCAGCACCCCGGTGGGCACGGGAAACACCATATATTTT	CASTPVGTGNTIYF
TRBV6-5	TRBJ2-1	TRBD2	NA	TGTGCCAGCAGTTACCAGACACTAGCGGGCCCGCTTGGGCAGTTCTTC	CASSYQTLAGPLGQFF
TRBV2	TRBJ2-1	NA	NA	TGTGCCAGCAGGGAAGGACTTGACCGGTACAATGAGCAGTTCTTC	CASREGLDRYNEQFF
TRBV9	TRBJ1-4	TRBD1	NA	TGTGCCAGCAGCGTAGCTACACAGGGGAAAGAAAAACTGTTTTTT	CASSVATQGKEKLFF
TRBV10-1	TRBJ2-7	NA	NA	TGCGCCACCCTGACAGAGTCGGACTACGAGCAGTACTTC	CATLTESDYEQYF
TRBV6-5	TRBJ1-1	TRBD1	once	TGTGCCAGCTCGCCGACAGGGAGGAACACTGAAGCTTTCTTT	CASSPTGRNTEAFF
TRBV7-2	TRBJ2-3	TRBD2	once	TGTGCCAGCAGCTTAGGGGGACTAGGACCACAGGATACGCAGTATTTT	CASSLGGLGPQDTQYF
TRBV9	TRBJ1-3	NA	NA	TGTGCCAGCAGCGTAGGACCTATCTCTGGAAACACCATATATTTT	CASSVGPISGNTIYF
TRBV7-6	TRBJ2-1	NA	NA	TGTGCCAGCAGCTTAAGTCATCTCTTTAGTGCGGGGAAGTACAATGAGCAGTTCTTC	CASSLSHLFSAGKYNEQFF
TRBV27	TRBJ1-3	TRBD1	few	TGTGCCAGCAGTGGATACGGGGGGGACAGGGGAAAGAACACCATATATTTT	CASSGYGGDRGKNTIYF
TRBV5-5	TRBJ1-1	NA	NA	TGTGCCAGCAGCTTGGGTGGGACACCGAACACTGAAGCTTTCTTT	CASSLGGTPNTEAFF
TRBV9	TRBJ1-4	NA	once	TGTGCCAGCAGCGTCGGGGGGCAATATAATGAAAAACTGTTTTTT	CASSVGGQYNEKLFF
TRBV11-1	TRBJ2-4	NA	NA	TGTGCCAGCAGCTTAGGCCGGCAGGGGAAAACTCTCAAAAACATTCAGTACTTC	CASSLGRQGKTLKNIQYF
TRBV7-9	TRBJ1-1	TRBD1	NA	TGTGCCAGCAGCGGACGGACAGGGGGCCCGGACACTGAAGCTTTCTTT	CASSGRTGGPDTEAFF
TRBV6-5	TRBJ2-3	NA	NA	TGTGCCAGCAGTTACTCCACGGGGGTGGATACGCAGTATTTT	CASSYSTGVDTQYF
TRBV7-6	TRBJ2-1	NA	NA	TGTGCCAGCAGCTTGGGGGTACCTACTAGCTTCTACAATGAGCAGTTCTTC	CASSLGVPTSFYNEQFF
TRBV5-4	TRBJ2-5	NA	NA	TGTGCCAGCAGCCTATTAGTGGGGGGCCAAGAGACCCAGTACTTC	CASSLLVGGQETQYF
TRBV2	TRBJ1-1	NA	NA	TGTGCCAGCAGCCTTAGGGACGGTTACACTGAAGCTTTCTTT	CASSLRDGYTEAFF
TRBV18	TRBJ2-3	TRBD2	NA	TGTGCCAGCTCACGGGAAGCGGGGGGCACAGATACGCAGTATTTT	CASSREAGGTDTQYF
TRBV25-1	TRBJ2-3	TRBD2	NA	TGTGCCAGCAGTGAATTTGGGGGCGGGGGGGCGGCAGATACGCAGTATTTT	CASSEFGGGGAADTQYF
TRBV5-4	TRBJ2-5	TRBD2	NA	TGTGCCAGCAGCTCGGGACTAGCGGGAGGTGCATTCCAAGAGACCCAGTACTTC	CASSSGLAGGAFQETQYF
TRBV28	TRBJ1-2	TRBD1	NA	TGTGCCAGCACCGGGACAGGAGTAGCTAACTATGGCTACACCTTC	CASTGTGVANYGYTF
TRBV4-2	TRBJ2-1	NA	NA	TGTGCCAGCAGCCAATCGGCGGACAATGAGCAGTTCTTC	CASSQSADNEQFF
TRBV2	TRBJ1-6	NA	NA	TGTGCCAGCAGTGAAGTAGCCACTACTTCACCCCTCCACTTT	CASSEVATTSPLHF
TRBV19	TRBJ2-2	TRBD1	NA	TGTGCCAGTAGTATAGGTGCATCGGGACAGGGGTACACCGGGGAGCTGTTTTTT	CASSIGASGQGYTGELFF
TRBV6-5	TRBJ1-5	TRBD1	NA	TGTGCCAGCAGGTCAGGGGGCCCCAATCAGCCCCAGCATTTT	CASRSGGPNQPQHF
TRBV5-6	TRBJ1-3	NA	NA	TGTGCCAGCAGCGTCCGGGACCGCCGAACCGGGGGAAACACCATATATTTT	CASSVRDRRTGGNTIYF
TRBV5-5	TRBJ2-7	NA	few	TGTGCCAGCAGCATAGAACACCCGGCACTTGGAGGCGAGCAGTACTTC	CASSIEHPALGGEQYF
TRBV5-6	TRBJ1-5	NA	NA	TGTGCCAGCAGCTTGGGGGGGGCGGGGAGCAATCAGCCCCAGCATTTT	CASSLGGAGSNQPQHF
TRBV7-8	TRBJ2-7	TRBD1	NA	TGTGCCAGCAGCGGGAAGGGACAGAGGTACGAGCAGTACTTC	CASSGKGQRYEQYF
TRBV6-5	TRBJ1-2	NA	NA	TGTGCCAGCAGTTACTCGGGGACCTCGACGGGCTACACCTTC	CASSYSGTSTGYTF
TRBV10-1	TRBJ2-4	NA	NA	TGCGCCAGCAGTGGAACGGGAAACATTCAGTACTTC	CASSGTGNIQYF
TRBV5-4	TRBJ1-1	TRBD1	NA	TGTGCCAGCAGCTCTCGGACAGGGGGGAACACTGAAGCTTTCTTT	CASSSRTGGNTEAFF
TRBV14	TRBJ2-7	TRBD2	NA	TGTGCCAGCAGCCAACCCCTAGCGGGGGGGCTCGCCTACGAGCAGTACTTC	CASSQPLAGGLAYEQYF
TRBV4-2	TRBJ2-7	NA	NA	TGTGCCAGCAGCCAAGACCCACAGTACACCTACGAGCAGTACTTC	CASSQDPQYTYEQYF
TRBV10-1	TRBJ2-3	NA	NA	TGCGCCAGCAGTATCGGGACGTCTACAGATACGCAGTATTTT	CASSIGTSTDTQYF
TRBV6-6	TRBJ1-2	TRBD1	NA	TGTGCCAGCATTAAACAACTGGGGGACAGCCTCTACACCTTC	CASIKQLGDSLYTF
TRBV19	TRBJ1-2	TRBD1	NA	TGTGCCAGTAGTTATCCGGGACAGCTATATGGCTACACCTTC	CASSYPGQLYGYTF
TRBV7-8	TRBJ1-5	NA	NA	TGTGCCAGCAGCCGAAGGAGGGACACGTCCAATCAGCCCCAGCATTTT	CASSRRRDTSNQPQHF
TRBV27	TRBJ2-1	NA	once	TGTGCCAGCAGTTTGGGGTATGAGCAGTTCTTC	CASSLGYEQFF
TRBV4-2	TRBJ1-6	NA	NA	TGTGCCAGCAGCCAAGAATGGAGGGTTAATTCACCCCTCCACTTT	CASSQEWRVNSPLHF
TRBV6-5	TRBJ1-1	NA	NA	TGTGCCAGCAGTTCGAGCGACAGTTTCGAGGCTTTCTTT	CASSSSDSFEAFF
TRBV19	TRBJ1-2	TRBD1	NA	TGTGCCAGTAGTCCAGGGACAGGGGGCGCATACGCCTATGGCTACACCTTC	CASSPGTGGAYAYGYTF
TRBV6-1	TRBJ2-3	NA	NA	TGTGCCAGCAGCGGGAACACAGATACGCAGTATTTT	CASSGNTDTQYF
TRBV6-5	TRBJ2-5	NA	NA	TGTGCCAGCCGAGGAGGGCCTGAGTCCCAGTACTTC	CASRGGPESQYF
TRBV30	TRBJ2-7	TRBD2	NA	TGTGCCTGGAGTGTCAAGGACGGGACTAGCGGGAGCACCTACGAGCAGTACTTC	CAWSVKDGTSGSTYEQYF
TRBV7-6	TRBJ2-5	NA	NA	TGTGCCAGCAGCAAAGACGGCGGGCAAGAGACCCAGTACTTC	CASSKDGGQETQYF
TRBV10-3	TRBJ2-5	NA	NA	TGTGCCATCAGTGCCCAAGAGACCCAGTACTTC	CAISAQETQYF
TRBV7-9	TRBJ2-7	TRBD2	few	TGTGCCAGCAGCTTACCACTAGCGGGAGACGAGCAGTACTTC	CASSLPLAGDEQYF
TRBV7-9	TRBJ2-5	TRBD1	NA	TGTGCCAGCAGCTCAGGGGGCCTTCCGGAGACCCAGTACTTC	CASSSGGLPETQYF
TRBV7-9	TRBJ1-2	NA	NA	TGTGCCAGCAGCTTGGACGAACGTGGCTACACCTTC	CASSLDERGYTF
TRBV5-8	TRBJ2-7	NA	NA	TGTGCCAGCAGGACGAGGAAGGGTCACTACGAGCAGTACTTC	CASRTRKGHYEQYF
TRBV9	TRBJ2-5	NA	NA	TGTGCCAGCAGCGCCGACCTTAAGGGAGTTAAAGAGACCCAGTACTTC	CASSADLKGVKETQYF
TRBV2	TRBJ1-1	TRBD1	NA	TGTGCCAGCAGTCGCCCAGGGACAGTTAGGCACACTGAAGCTTTCTTT	CASSRPGTVRHTEAFF
TRBV5-1	TRBJ2-2	TRBD1	NA	TGCGCCAGCGAAAGGACAGGGGGAACCGGGGAGCTGTTTTTT	CASERTGGTGELFF